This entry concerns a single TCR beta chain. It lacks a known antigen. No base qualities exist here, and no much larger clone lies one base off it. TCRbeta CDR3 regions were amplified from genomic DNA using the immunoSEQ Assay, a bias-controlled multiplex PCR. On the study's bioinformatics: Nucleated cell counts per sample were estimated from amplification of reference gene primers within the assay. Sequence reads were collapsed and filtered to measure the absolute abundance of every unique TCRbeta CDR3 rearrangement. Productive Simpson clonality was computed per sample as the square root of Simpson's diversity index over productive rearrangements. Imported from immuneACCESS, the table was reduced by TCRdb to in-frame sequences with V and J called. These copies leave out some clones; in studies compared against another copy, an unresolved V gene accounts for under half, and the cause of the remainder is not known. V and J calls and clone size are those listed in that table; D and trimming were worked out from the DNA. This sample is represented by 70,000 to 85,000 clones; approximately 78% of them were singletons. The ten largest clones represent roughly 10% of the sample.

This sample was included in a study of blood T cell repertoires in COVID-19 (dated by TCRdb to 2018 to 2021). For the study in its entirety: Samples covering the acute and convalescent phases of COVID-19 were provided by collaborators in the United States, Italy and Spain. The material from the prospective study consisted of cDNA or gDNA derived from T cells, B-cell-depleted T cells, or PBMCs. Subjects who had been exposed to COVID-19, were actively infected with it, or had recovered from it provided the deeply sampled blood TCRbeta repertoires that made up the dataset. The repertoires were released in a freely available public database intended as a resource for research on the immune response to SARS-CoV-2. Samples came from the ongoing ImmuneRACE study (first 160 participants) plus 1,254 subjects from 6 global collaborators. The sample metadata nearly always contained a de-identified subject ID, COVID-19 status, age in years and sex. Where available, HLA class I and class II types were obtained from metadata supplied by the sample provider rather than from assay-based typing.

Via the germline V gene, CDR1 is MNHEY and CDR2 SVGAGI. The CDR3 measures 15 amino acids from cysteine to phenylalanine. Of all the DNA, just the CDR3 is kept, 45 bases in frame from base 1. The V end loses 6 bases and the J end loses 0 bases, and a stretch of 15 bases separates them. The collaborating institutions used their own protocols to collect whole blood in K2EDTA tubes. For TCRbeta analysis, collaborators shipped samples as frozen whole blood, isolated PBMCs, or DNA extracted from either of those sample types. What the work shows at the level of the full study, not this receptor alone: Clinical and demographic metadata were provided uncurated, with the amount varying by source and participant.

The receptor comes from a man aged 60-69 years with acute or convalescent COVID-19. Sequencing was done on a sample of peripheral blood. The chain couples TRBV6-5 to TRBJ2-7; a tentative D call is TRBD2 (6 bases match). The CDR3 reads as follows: CASSTGLPSSYEQYF. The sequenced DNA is TGTGCCAGCAGCACGGGACTCCCGAGCTCCTACGAGCAGTACTTC.